The following is a T cell receptor (beta chain) sequence with its context. The table came from immunoSEQ multiplex PCR; TCRdb's copy has only in-frame clones and leaves some out. The data show nearly 25,000 clones, roughly 80% seen once. These data belong to a study of T cells in tumors after PD-1 blockade. About the research overall: Patients received pembrolizumab 200 mg every 3 weeks or cemiplimab 350 mg every 2 weeks. A subset received ongoing vismodegib 150 mg daily alongside anti-PD-1 therapy.

Tumor or blood genomic DNA was sequenced, with inputs of roughly 550 ng to 6,500 ng. The length of the CDR3 is 16 residues. J gave up 6 bases and V 5 bases, and 11 bases lay outside the gene matches. Germline V gene lookup returns CDR1 PRHDT and CDR2 FYEKMQ (reference sequence). The chain combines TRBV13 with TRBJ2-1; 9 bases align to TRBD1. The clonotype comes from a human donor with basal cell carcinoma. Here the sequenced sample was PBMCs, taken after anti-PD-1 treatment. CDR3 region: CASSRVGTGKSNEQFF. CDR3 coding DNA: TGTGCCAGCAGCCGAGTCGGGACAGGGAAATCCAATGAGCAGTTCTTC.